These T cell receptor beta chains were read from a single sample in a study of radiotherapy plus CTLA-4 blockade in lung cancer. The table came from immunoSEQ multiplex PCR; TCRdb's copy has only in-frame clones and leaves some out. The sample holds tens of thousands of clones, 85% to 90% seen once. This specimen was peripheral blood, taken from a patient treated with radiotherapy plus ipilimumab. These receptors were taken from a human donor with non-small cell lung cancer that progressed on radiotherapy plus ipilimumab. CDR3s include the opening cysteine and the closing phenylalanine or tryptophan. D genes are given only for firm matches. The size field is filled for only some rows; it gives once, few, many or a size class.

D	size	V	J	DNA	CDR3
TRBD2	once	TRBV27	TRBJ2-7	TGTGCCAGCTTTAATTTAGCGGGAGGGCGCGAGCAGTACTTC	CASFNLAGGREQYF
-	-	TRBV23-1	TRBJ1-5	TGCGCCAGCACCCCAGAGGGCGGACACAATCAGCCCCAGCATTTT	CASTPEGGHNQPQHF
TRBD2	few	TRBV7-2	TRBJ2-7	TGTGCCAGCAGCTCTAGCGGGAGGCGGGACGAGCAGTACTTC	CASSSSGRRDEQYF
-	once	TRBV28	TRBJ1-2	TGTGCCAGCAGCTCCGCAGTGGGCGGCTACACCTTC	CASSSAVGGYTF
TRBD2	-	TRBV6-6	TRBJ2-3	TGTGCCAGCAGGCCTACTAGCGGGGGCGGGGCAGATACGCAGTATTTT	CASRPTSGGGADTQYF
TRBD1	-	TRBV9	TRBJ2-7	TGTGCCAGCAGCGTAGAAACAGGGGCCTACGAGCAGTACTTC	CASSVETGAYEQYF
-	-	TRBV2	TRBJ1-2	TGTGCCAGCAGTGGGGGACACAACTATGGCTACACCTTC	CASSGGHNYGYTF
-	-	TRBV4-2	TRBJ1-1	TGTGCCAGCAGCCAAATGGCCGGGAGGACTGAAGCTTTCTTT	CASSQMAGRTEAFF
-	-	TRBV2	TRBJ2-2	TGTGCCGGAGCCGGGACTCGAAACACCGGGGAGCTGTTTTTT	CAGAGTRNTGELFF
-	-	TRBV5-1	TRBJ1-2	TGCGCCAGCAGCCGAGACGGGGGGCAAGGTGGCTACACCTTC	CASSRDGGQGGYTF
-	-	TRBV14	TRBJ1-3	TGTGCCAGCAGCCAAGATAGAAGAAACACCATATATTTT	CASSQDRRNTIYF
-	-	TRBV5-6	TRBJ2-1	TGTGCCAGCAGCTTGCCCCAGACCTACAATGAGCAGTTCTTC	CASSLPQTYNEQFF
-	-	TRBV19	TRBJ1-4	TGTGCCAGTAGTACGCACCTCGGGAGCAATGAAAAACTGTTTTTT	CASSTHLGSNEKLFF
-	-	TRBV4-2	TRBJ2-7	TGTGCCAGCAGCCAAGATTCACCGGGTACCATCTCCTACGAGCAGTACTTC	CASSQDSPGTISYEQYF
TRBD2	-	TRBV9	TRBJ2-1	TGTGCCAGCAGTGGACTAGCGGGGGGCCTTGCCTACAATGAGCAGTTCTTC	CASSGLAGGLAYNEQFF
-	-	TRBV20-1	TRBJ1-2	TGCAGTGCTAGAATGGGCTATGGCTACACCTTC	CSARMGYGYTF
-	-	TRBV7-9	TRBJ1-2	TGTGCCAGCAGCTTAGGGGTAGGGCAGCATGGCTACACCTTC	CASSLGVGQHGYTF
TRBD1	-	TRBV7-2	TRBJ2-7	TGTGCCAGCAGCTTAGCCACAGGGGTCTCCTACGAGCAGTACTTC	CASSLATGVSYEQYF
TRBD1	once	TRBV19	TRBJ1-2	TGTGCCAGTGGGGACAGCGATAACTATGGCTACACCTTC	CASGDSDNYGYTF
-	-	TRBV5-4	TRBJ2-6	TGTGCCAGCATGACGGTAAACTCTGGGGCCAACGTCCTGACTTTC	CASMTVNSGANVLTF
-	-	TRBV5-5	TRBJ1-2	TGTGCCAGCAGCAGGACCCAGGGTAGTGGCTACACCTTC	CASSRTQGSGYTF
-	-	TRBV7-2	TRBJ2-5	TGTGCCAGCACCCAAGCTACAACCCTACAAGAGACCCAGTACTTC	CASTQATTLQETQYF
TRBD1	-	TRBV4-3	TRBJ1-2	TGCGCCAGCAGCCAAGGGACAGGGGGCGCGGACTATGGCTACACCTTC	CASSQGTGGADYGYTF
-	few	TRBV7-2	TRBJ1-5	TGTGCCAGCAGCTTAGGGGGAAGGGGAGCCCAGCATTTT	CASSLGGRGAQHF
TRBD2	-	TRBV19	TRBJ2-7	TGTGCCAGTAGTAGAGGGCGGCGGGAGGGGTCCTACGAGCAGTACTTC	CASSRGRREGSYEQYF
TRBD2	-	TRBV7-3	TRBJ2-3	TGTGCCAGCAGCCCGACGGGGGGGCGCACAGATACGCAGTATTTT	CASSPTGGRTDTQYF
-	-	TRBV7-9	TRBJ1-5	TGTGCCAGCACCCCGGGATTGAATCAGCCCCAGCATTTT	CASTPGLNQPQHF
-	-	TRBV7-9	TRBJ2-3	TGTGCCAGCAGCCCAATTCTAAGCACAGATACGCAGTATTTT	CASSPILSTDTQYF
-	-	TRBV18	TRBJ1-1	TGTGCCAGCTCACCTCAAGGGAGTAACACTGAAGCTTTCTTT	CASSPQGSNTEAFF
-	once	TRBV5-4	TRBJ2-3	TGTGCCAGCAGCTTGGGCGGGCAGGCAGATACGCAGTATTTT	CASSLGGQADTQYF
-	few	TRBV5-1	TRBJ1-2	TGCGCCAGCAGCTTGACGGGGCCTGAAAATAACTATGGCTACACCTTC	CASSLTGPENNYGYTF
-	-	TRBV27	TRBJ1-5	TGTGCCACGATACAGGGATCCAATCAGCCCCAGCATTTT	CATIQGSNQPQHF
-	-	TRBV2	TRBJ2-3	TGTGCCAGCAGTGAAGGGGTTAGGGCAGATACGCAGTATTTT	CASSEGVRADTQYF
TRBD2	-	TRBV19	TRBJ2-3	TGTGCCAGTAGTACCCTAGCGGGGGGGGGCACAGATACGCAGTATTTT	CASSTLAGGGTDTQYF
TRBD2	-	TRBV29-1	TRBJ2-1	TGCAGCTTTGGGACTAGCGTTTACAATGAGCAGTTCTTC	CSFGTSVYNEQFF
-	-	TRBV5-1	TRBJ2-1	TGCGCCAGCAGCTTTGGAGGGGACAATGAGCAGTTCTTC	CASSFGGDNEQFF
TRBD1	-	TRBV29-1	TRBJ2-5	TGCAGCGGTGGCACAGGGGCACAAGAGACCCAGTACTTC	CSGGTGAQETQYF
TRBD2	once	TRBV29-1	TRBJ2-1	TGCAGCGGGAGCGGGGGCGCCCCCAATGAGCAGTTCTTC	CSGSGGAPNEQFF
TRBD1	-	TRBV5-1	TRBJ2-7	TGCGCCAGCAGCTCGGGACAGGGGGCGGAAGAGCAGTACTTC	CASSSGQGAEEQYF
-	-	TRBV10-3	TRBJ2-7	TGTGCCATCAGTGTCGGGGTAAATCCCTCCTACGAGCAGTACTTC	CAISVGVNPSYEQYF
-	-	TRBV9	TRBJ2-1	TGTGCCAGCAGCGTTTTGAATGAGCAGTTCTTC	CASSVLNEQFF
-	-	TRBV18	TRBJ1-1	TGTGCCAGCTCAGCGGGACCGAGGAACACTGAAGCTTTCTTT	CASSAGPRNTEAFF
TRBD1	-	TRBV27	TRBJ1-5	TGTGCCAGCCGAAGGACAGGGGGCTCTTTTAATTTCGAGCCCCAGCATTTT	CASRRTGGSFNFEPQHF
-	-	TRBV7-3	TRBJ2-5	TGTGCCAGCAGCCGCCGAATAGGCGGGGATAGGGCCCAAGAGACCCAGTACTTC	CASSRRIGGDRAQETQYF
-	-	TRBV12-5	TRBJ2-5	TGTGCTAGTGGTTTGGAGTTGGTTAGACCGCAAGAGACCCAGTACTTC	CASGLELVRPQETQYF
-	-	TRBV19	TRBJ1-5	TGTGCCAGTAGTACTTCAGGGGTAAACAATCAGCCCCAGCATTTT	CASSTSGVNNQPQHF
-	-	TRBV19	TRBJ1-1	TGTGCCAGTAGACCAACCGGAGGGACTGAAGCTTTCTTT	CASRPTGGTEAFF
TRBD1	few	TRBV6-5	TRBJ1-5	TGTGCCAGCAGTTCTTCTCGGGACAGGGACAATCAGCCCCAGCATTTT	CASSSSRDRDNQPQHF
-	-	TRBV7-6	TRBJ1-6	TGTGCCAGCAGCTTGTCAGGGAAATCTTCACCCCTCCACTTT	CASSLSGKSSPLHF